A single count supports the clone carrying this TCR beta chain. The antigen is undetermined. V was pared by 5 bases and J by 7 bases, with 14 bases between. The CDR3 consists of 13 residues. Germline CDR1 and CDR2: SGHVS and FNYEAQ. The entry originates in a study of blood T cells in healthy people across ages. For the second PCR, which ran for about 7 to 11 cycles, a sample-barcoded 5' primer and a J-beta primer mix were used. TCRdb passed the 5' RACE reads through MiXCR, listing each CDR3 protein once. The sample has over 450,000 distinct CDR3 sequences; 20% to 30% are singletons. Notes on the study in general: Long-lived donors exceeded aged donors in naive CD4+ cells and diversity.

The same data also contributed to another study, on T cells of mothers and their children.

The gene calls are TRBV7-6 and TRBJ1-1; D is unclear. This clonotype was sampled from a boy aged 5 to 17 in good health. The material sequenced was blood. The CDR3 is CASSPLLGSEAFF. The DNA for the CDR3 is TGTGCCAGCAGCCCCCTCTTGGGGAGTGAAGCTTTCTTT. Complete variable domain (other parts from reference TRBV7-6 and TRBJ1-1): GAGVSQSPRYKVTKRGQDVALRCDPISGHVSLYWYRQALGQGPEFLTYFNYEAQQDKSGLPNDRFSAERPEGSISTLTIQRTEQRDSAMYRCASSPLLGSEAFFGQGTRLTVV.